One T cell receptor (beta chain) is described in this entry. This sample is part of a study of blood T cell repertoires in COVID-19. Overall study context: COVID-19 samples collected from the United States, Italy and Spain covered acute and convalescent phases.

Repertoires were generated with immunoSEQ multiplex PCR, while TCRdb's copy carries only in-frame clones and drops some. Among a few hundred thousand clones listed, approximately 89% were seen once. The V gene lost 6 bases and the J gene lost 0 bases, with 11 bases spanning the gap. The length of the CDR3 is 15 residues. Germline V gives CDR1 SGHVS, CDR2 FNYEAQ. Material for sequencing was peripheral blood. This chain connects TRBV7-6 to TRBJ1-4; D is unclear. The sequence was collected from a woman aged 50 to 65 who had recovered from COVID-19. For the CDR3, the DNA is TGTGCCAGCAGTTCGAACAGTGCAACTAATGAAAAACTGTTTTTT. This encodes CASSSNSATNEKLFF.